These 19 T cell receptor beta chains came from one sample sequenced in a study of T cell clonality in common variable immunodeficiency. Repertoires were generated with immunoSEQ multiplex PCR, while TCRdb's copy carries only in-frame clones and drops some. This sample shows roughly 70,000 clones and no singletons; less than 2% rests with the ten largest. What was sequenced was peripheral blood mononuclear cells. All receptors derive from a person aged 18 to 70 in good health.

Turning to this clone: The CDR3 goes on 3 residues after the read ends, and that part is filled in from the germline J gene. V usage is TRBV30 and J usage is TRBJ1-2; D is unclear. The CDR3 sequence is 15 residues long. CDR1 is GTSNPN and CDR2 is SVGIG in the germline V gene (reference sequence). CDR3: CACTRLAVSYNDYTF. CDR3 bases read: TGTGCCTGTACACGACTAGCGGTCTCCTACAATGAC.

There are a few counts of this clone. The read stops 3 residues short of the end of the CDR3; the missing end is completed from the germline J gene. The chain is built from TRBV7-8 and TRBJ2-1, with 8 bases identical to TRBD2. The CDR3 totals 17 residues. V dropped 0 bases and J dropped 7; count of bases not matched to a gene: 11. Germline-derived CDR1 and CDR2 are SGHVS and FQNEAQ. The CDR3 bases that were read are TGTGCCAGCAGCTTAGCCAAGTTGCGGGAGGAAAGGAATGAG. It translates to CASSLAKLREERNE. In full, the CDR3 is CASSLAKLREERNEQFF.

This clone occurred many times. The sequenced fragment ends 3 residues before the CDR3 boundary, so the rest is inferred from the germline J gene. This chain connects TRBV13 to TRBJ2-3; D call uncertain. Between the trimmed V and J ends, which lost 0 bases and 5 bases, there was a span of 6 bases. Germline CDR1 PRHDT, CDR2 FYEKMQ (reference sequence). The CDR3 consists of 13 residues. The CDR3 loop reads CASSLGLVDTQYF. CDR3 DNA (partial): TGTGCCAGCAGCTTAGGCCTAGTAGATACG.

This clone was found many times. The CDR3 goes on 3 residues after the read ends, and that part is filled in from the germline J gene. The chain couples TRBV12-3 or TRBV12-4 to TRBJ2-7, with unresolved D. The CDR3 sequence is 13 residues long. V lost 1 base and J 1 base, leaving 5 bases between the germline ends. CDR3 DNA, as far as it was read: TGTGCCAGCAGTTTAGTAGGGTCCTACGAG. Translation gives CASSLVGSYE. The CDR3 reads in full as CASSLVGSYEQYF.

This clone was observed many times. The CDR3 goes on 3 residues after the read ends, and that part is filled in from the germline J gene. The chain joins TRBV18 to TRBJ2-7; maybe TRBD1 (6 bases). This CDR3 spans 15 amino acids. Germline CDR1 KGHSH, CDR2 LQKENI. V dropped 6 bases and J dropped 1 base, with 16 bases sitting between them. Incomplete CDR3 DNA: TGTGCCAGCTCCCTTTGGTCAGACAGGTCCTACGAG. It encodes CASSLWSDRSYE. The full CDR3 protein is CASSLWSDRSYEQYF.

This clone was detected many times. CDR3 bases read: TGTGCCAGTAGTATAGCAGGGCCTCCTTCACCC. Its translation is CASSIAGPPSP. The entire CDR3 protein reads CASSIAGPPSPLHF. The chain is built from TRBV19 and TRBJ1-6, with D possibly matching TRBD1 (5 bases). The CDR3 goes on 3 residues after the read ends, and that part is filled in from the germline J gene. Germline V gives CDR1 LNHDA, CDR2 SQIVND (reference sequence). This CDR3 is 14 amino acids long. Trimming took 1 base from V and 9 from J, leaving 10 bases between them.

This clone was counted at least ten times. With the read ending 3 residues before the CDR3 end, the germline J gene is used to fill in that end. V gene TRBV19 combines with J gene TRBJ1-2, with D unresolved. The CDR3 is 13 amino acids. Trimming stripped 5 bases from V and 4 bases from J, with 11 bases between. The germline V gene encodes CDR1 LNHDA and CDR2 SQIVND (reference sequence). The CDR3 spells CASSVISFYGYTF. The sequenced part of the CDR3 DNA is TGTGCCAGTAGTGTAATATCCTTCTATGGC. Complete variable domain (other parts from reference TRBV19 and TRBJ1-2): DGGITQSPKYLFRKEGQNVTLSCEQNLNHDAMYWYRQDPGQGLRLIYYSQIVNDFQKGDIAEGYSVSREKKESFPLTVTSAQKNPTAFYLCASSVISFYGYTFGSGTRLTVV.

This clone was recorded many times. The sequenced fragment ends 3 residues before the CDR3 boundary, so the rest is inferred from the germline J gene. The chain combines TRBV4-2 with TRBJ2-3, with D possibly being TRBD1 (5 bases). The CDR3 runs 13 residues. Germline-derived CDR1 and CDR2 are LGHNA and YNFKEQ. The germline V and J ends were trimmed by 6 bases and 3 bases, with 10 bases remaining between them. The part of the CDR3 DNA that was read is TGTGCCAGCAGTAGGGGCAGGACAGATACG. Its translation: CASSRGRTDT. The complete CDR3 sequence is CASSRGRTDTQYF.

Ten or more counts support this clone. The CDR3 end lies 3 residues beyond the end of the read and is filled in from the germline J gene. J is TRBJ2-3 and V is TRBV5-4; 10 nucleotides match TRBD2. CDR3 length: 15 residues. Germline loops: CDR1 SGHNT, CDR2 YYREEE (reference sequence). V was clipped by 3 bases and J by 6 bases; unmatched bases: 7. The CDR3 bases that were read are TGTGCCAGCAGCTCCTCTAGCGGGAGATCGGATACG. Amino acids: CASSSSSGRSDT. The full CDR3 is CASSSSSGRSDTQYF.

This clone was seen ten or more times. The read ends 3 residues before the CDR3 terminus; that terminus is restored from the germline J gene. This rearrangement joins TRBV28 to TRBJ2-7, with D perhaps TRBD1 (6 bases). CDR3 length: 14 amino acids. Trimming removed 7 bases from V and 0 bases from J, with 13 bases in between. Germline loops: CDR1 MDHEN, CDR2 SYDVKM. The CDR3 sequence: CASTPRQVSYEQYF. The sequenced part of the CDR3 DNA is TGTGCCAGCACCCCCCGACAGGTCTCCTACGAG.

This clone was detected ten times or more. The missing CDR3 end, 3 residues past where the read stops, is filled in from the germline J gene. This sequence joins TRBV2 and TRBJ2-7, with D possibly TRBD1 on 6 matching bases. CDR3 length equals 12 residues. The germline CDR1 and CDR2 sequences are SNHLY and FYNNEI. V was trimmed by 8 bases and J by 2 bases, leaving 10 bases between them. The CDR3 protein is CASEQGTYEQYF. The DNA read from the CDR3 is TGTGCCAGCGAACAGGGAACCTACGAG. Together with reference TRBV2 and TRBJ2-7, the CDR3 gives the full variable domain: EPEVTQTPSHQVTQMGQEVILRCVPISNHLYFYWYRQILGQKVEFLVSFYNNEISEKSEIFDDQFSVERPDGSNFTLKIRSTKLEDSAMYFCASEQGTYEQYFGPGTRLTVT.

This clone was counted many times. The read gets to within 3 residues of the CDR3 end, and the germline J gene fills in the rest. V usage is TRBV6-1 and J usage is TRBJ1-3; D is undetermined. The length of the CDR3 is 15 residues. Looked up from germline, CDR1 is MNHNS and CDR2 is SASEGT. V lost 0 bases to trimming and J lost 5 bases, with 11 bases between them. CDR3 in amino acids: CASSEALQTRNTIYF. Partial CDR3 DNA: TGTGCCAGCAGTGAAGCGCTCCAGACTAGAAACACC.

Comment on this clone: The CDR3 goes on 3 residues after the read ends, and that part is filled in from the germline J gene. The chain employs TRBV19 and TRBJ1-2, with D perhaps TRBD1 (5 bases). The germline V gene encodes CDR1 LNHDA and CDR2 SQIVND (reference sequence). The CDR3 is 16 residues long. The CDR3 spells CASQIYNGTSPNIYTF. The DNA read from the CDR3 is TGTGCCAGTCAGATTTATAATGGGACTTCCCCAAACATC.

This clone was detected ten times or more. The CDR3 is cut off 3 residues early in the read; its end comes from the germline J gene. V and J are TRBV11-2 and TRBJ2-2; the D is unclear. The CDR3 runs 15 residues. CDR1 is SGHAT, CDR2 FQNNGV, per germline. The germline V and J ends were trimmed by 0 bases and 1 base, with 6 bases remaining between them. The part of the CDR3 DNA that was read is TGTGCCAGCAGCTTAGAAGGGCAGAACACCGGGGAG. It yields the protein CASSLEGQNTGE. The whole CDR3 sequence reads CASSLEGQNTGELFF. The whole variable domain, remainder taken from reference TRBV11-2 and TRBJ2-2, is EAGVAQSPRYKIIEKRQSVAFWCNPISGHATLYWYQQILGQGPKLLIQFQNNGVVDDSQLPKDRFSAERLKGVDSTLKIQPAKLEDSAVYLCASSLEGQNTGELFFGEGSRLTVL.

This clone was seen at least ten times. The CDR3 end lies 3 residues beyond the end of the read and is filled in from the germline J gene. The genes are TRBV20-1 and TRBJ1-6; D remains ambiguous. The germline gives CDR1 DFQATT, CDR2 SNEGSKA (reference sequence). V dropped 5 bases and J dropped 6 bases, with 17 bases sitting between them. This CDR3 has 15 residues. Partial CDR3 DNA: TGCAGTGCTCCCCCAAAAGGCGGAATTAATTCACCC. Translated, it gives CSAPPKGGINSP. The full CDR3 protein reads CSAPPKGGINSPLHF.

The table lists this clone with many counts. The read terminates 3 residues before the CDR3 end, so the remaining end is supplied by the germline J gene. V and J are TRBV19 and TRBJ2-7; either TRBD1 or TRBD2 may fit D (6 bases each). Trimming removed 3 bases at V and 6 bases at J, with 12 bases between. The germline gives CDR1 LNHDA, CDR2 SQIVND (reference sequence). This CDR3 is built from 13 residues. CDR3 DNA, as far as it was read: TGTGCCAGTAGTATCCGCAGGGGAGGCGAG. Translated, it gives CASSIRRGGE. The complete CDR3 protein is CASSIRRGGEQYF.

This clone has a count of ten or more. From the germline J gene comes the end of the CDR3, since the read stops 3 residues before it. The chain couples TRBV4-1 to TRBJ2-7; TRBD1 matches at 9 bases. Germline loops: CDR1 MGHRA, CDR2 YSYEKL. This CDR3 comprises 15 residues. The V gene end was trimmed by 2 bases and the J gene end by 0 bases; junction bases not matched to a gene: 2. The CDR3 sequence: CASSQQTGGSYEQYF. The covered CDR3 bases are TGCGCCAGCAGCCAACAGACAGGGGGCTCCTACGAG.

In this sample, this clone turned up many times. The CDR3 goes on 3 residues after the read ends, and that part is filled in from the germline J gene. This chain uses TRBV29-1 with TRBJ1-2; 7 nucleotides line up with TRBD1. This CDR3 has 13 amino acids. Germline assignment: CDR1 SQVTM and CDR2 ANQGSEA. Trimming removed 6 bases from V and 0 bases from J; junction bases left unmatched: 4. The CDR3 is CSVGTESNYGYTF. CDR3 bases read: TGCAGCGTAGGGACAGAGTCTAACTATGGC.

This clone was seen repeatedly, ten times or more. Here the CDR3 reads CASSVGQGNYEQYF. CDR3 DNA, as far as it was read: TGTGCCAGCAGCGTGGGACAGGGGAACTACGAG. The J gene is TRBJ2-7, the V gene TRBV11-3, with 10 positions matching TRBD1. The read gets to within 3 residues of the CDR3 end, and the germline J gene fills in the rest. The germline V gene has CDR1 SGHNT and CDR2 YENEEA. Trimming took 5 bases from V and 3 from J; bases not matched to a gene: 4. The CDR3 runs 14 residues. The full variable domain, with the rest looked up from reference TRBV11-3 and TRBJ2-7, is EAGVVQSPRYKIIEKKQPVAFWCNPISGHNTLYWYLQNLGQGPELLIRYENEEAVDDSQLPKDRFSAERLKGVDSTLKIQPAELGDSAVYLCASSVGQGNYEQYFGPGTRLTVT.